The 21 T cell receptor beta chains listed next were all sequenced from one sample in a study of T cell changes during pregnancy in multiple sclerosis. Using immunoSEQ multiplex PCR, the repertoire was profiled, and TCRdb retains in-frame clones only, with some absent. The table shows some 77,000 clones, with around nine tenths occurring only once. The specimen comprised peripheral blood, sampled in the second trimester of pregnancy. Source of these receptors: a female donor in good health, enrolled as a control in a pregnancy study.

This clone was seen once. V gene TRBV6-1 combines with J gene TRBJ1-2; 10 nucleotides agree with TRBD1. Germline V CDR1 and CDR2: MNHNS, SASEGT. The ends lost 0 bases at V and 8 bases at J; junction bases unmatched: 6. CDR3 size: 15 residues. CDR3 nucleotides: TGTGCCAGCAGTGAAGCCTTTAGGACAGGGGGAGGCTACACCTTC. It yields the protein CASSEAFRTGGGYTF.

This sequence joins TRBV4-3 and TRBJ2-5; 10 bases map to TRBD1. The V gene's germline CDR1 is LGHNA and CDR2 YSLEER. There are 15 residues in the CDR3. The V gene end was trimmed by 4 bases and the J gene end by 5 bases; junction bases not matched to a gene: 7. DNA of the CDR3: TGCGCCAGCAGCCTTAGACAGGGGGCTAAGGAGACCCAGTACTTC. Its translation: CASSLRQGAKETQYF.

V is TRBV7-9 and J is TRBJ1-4, with TRBD1 matching over 8 bases. The length of the CDR3 is 14 residues. V lost 4 bases and J lost 8; bases outside the gene matches: 6. The V gene's germline CDR1 is SEHNR and CDR2 FQNEAQ (reference sequence). The CDR3 sequence: CASSSDREVEKLFF. In DNA, the CDR3 is TGTGCCAGCAGCTCGGACAGGGAAGTCGAAAAACTGTTTTTT.

This clone was seen once. The rearrangement links TRBV15 to TRBJ2-2; TRBD2 is a possible D gene (6 bases). Trimming left V 1 base short and J 5 bases short, with 8 bases between. The CDR3 extends over 14 amino acids. Looked up from germline, CDR1 is LNHNV and CDR2 is YYDKDF (reference sequence). CDR3 coding DNA: TGTGCCACCAGCAGAGGTGGGGGGACCGGGGAGCTGTTTTTT. The encoded protein is CATSRGGGTGELFF.

The V gene is TRBV7-9, the J gene TRBJ1-1; D might be TRBD1 (6 bases). The V gene lost 5 bases and the J gene lost 4 bases, with 20 bases spanning the gap. This CDR3 is built from 16 residues. CDR1 SEHNR and CDR2 FQNEAQ come from the germline V gene (reference sequence). CDR3 nucleotide sequence: TGTGCCAGCAGCCTAACCCTGGGGGGGGCCGGCACTGAAGCTTTCTTT. Translation gives CASSLTLGGAGTEAFF.

The chain links TRBV2 to TRBJ1-6; TRBD1 matches 8 bases. Trimming took 1 base from V and 11 from J; bases not matched to a gene: 4. This CDR3 contains 14 residues. CDR1 is SNHLY, CDR2 FYNNEI, per germline. For the CDR3, the DNA is TGTGCCAGCAGTGAAGGGCAGGGGGCAACACCCCTCCACTTT. Translated, it gives CASSEGQGATPLHF.

The DNA of the CDR3 is TGTGCCAGCAGTTTGGACAGGGGAGGTGAAAAACTGTTTTTT. Translating gives CASSLDRGGEKLFF. The chain recombines TRBV27 with TRBJ1-4, with 9 bases identical to TRBD1. Per germline, CDR1 MNHEY and CDR2 SMNVEV (reference sequence). With V trimmed by 3 bases and J by 7 bases, 3 bases remained unmatched. There are 14 residues in the CDR3.

The chain uses TRBV10-3 and TRBJ2-5, with TRBD2 as a possible D gene (6 bases). The CDR3 length is 12 residues. CDR1 ENHRY and CDR2 SYGVKD come from the germline V gene. V was cut by 0 bases and J by 7 bases, with 6 bases left in between. CDR3 nucleotide sequence: TGTGCCATCAGTGAGTCGGGGGGGACCCAGTACTTC. This encodes CAISESGGTQYF.

The gene calls are TRBV21-1 and TRBJ1-5; TRBD1 was called by the table and not checked on the DNA. TRBV21-1 is flagged as a pseudogene. The CDR3 extends over 15 amino acids. CDR3: CASSKPGTPDQPQHF. CDR3 sequence (DNA): TGTGCCAGCAGCAAACCCGGGACACCCGATCAGCCCCAGCATTTT.

This chain connects TRBV7-8 to TRBJ1-5; perhaps TRBD1 as D (6 bases). The V end lost 2 bases, the J end lost 13 bases, and 18 bases lay between the germline ends. CDR3 length: 14 residues. The germline V gene has CDR1 SGHVS and CDR2 FQNEAQ. The chain's CDR3 is CASSLRSPDSIQHF. The CDR3 coding sequence is TGTGCCAGCAGCTTAAGATCCCCGGACAGTATACAGCATTTT.

The chain uses TRBV27 and TRBJ1-1, with D uncertain. Trimming took off 6 bases at V and 0 bases at J, with 8 bases between the two ends. There are 13 residues in the CDR3. CDR1 and CDR2 from the germline V gene are MNHEY and SMNVEV (reference sequence). CDR3 coding DNA: TGTGCCAGCAGACAGAACTTGAACACTGAAGCTTTCTTT. This codes for CASRQNLNTEAFF.

The V call is TRBV12-5, the J call TRBJ2-5, with D tentatively TRBD2 (6 bases). Trimming left V 3 bases short and J 5 bases short, with 10 bases between. CDR3 length: 13 amino acids. Germline-derived CDR1 and CDR2 are LGHNT and FRNRAP. CDR3 DNA: TGTGCTAGTGGTTTCGGGGGTTTGGAGACCCAGTACTTC. This translates into CASGFGGLETQYF. Filled out from reference TRBV12-5 and TRBJ2-5, the complete variable domain reads DARVTQTPRHKVTEMGQEVTMRCQPILGHNTVFWYRQTMMQGLELLAYFRNRAPLDDSGMPKDRFSAEMPDATLATLKIQPSEPRDSAVYFCASGFGGLETQYFGPGTRLLVL.

Only one count was recorded for this clone. The V and J genes are TRBV5-8 and TRBJ1-5; the D gene is possibly TRBD1 (6 bases). From germline, CDR1 is SGHTS and CDR2 YDEGEE. The CDR3 runs to 15 residues. V gave up 1 base and J gave up 4 bases, with 12 bases separating them. The CDR3 bases are TGTGCCAGCAGCTTGATCAGGGGCCCGAATCAGCCCCAGCATTTT. The encoded protein is CASSLIRGPNQPQHF.

V usage is TRBV30 and J usage is TRBJ1-1; 9 bases fit TRBD1. After removal of 3 bases from V and 4 bases from J, the junction contained 6 bases not matched to a gene. The CDR3 totals 14 residues. Germline CDR1 is GTSNPN and CDR2 is SVGIG (reference sequence). This chain's CDR3 is CAWRGGQGTTEAFF. In DNA, the CDR3 is TGTGCCTGGAGGGGGGGACAGGGTACCACTGAAGCTTTCTTT.

This chain uses TRBV28 with TRBJ1-2; 7 bases align to TRBD1. Germline V gene sequence: CDR1 MDHEN, CDR2 SYDVKM. This CDR3 is 14 amino acids long. V lost 2 bases and J lost 2; bases outside the gene matches: 2. The CDR3 protein is CASSLTGQNYGYTF. CDR3 sequence (DNA): TGTGCCAGCAGTTTAACGGGACAGAACTATGGCTACACCTTC.

The V and J genes are TRBV28 and TRBJ1-2; D uncertain. CDR3 size: 14 residues. Trimming removed 8 bases from V and 2 bases from J, with 15 bases in between. Per the germline V gene, CDR1 is MDHEN and CDR2 is SYDVKM. For the CDR3, the DNA is TGTGCCAGCGCCCCGGGGTGGGAAAACTATGGCTACACCTTC. Translated: CASAPGWENYGYTF.

The chain uses TRBV4-1 and TRBJ2-7; possible D gene TRBD2, 5 bases. Looked up from germline, CDR1 is MGHRA and CDR2 is YSYEKL. The CDR3 runs to 15 residues. Between the trimmed V and J ends, which lost 0 bases and 3 bases, there was a span of 12 bases. The CDR3 loop reads CASSQELLADYEQYF. The CDR3 coding sequence is TGCGCCAGCAGCCAAGAGCTCCTAGCCGACTACGAGCAGTACTTC.

This chain links TRBV29-1 with TRBJ1-1, with 9 bases that match TRBD1. This CDR3 comprises 13 residues. CDR1 and CDR2 (germline): SQVTM, ANQGSEA. The trim removed 2 bases at V and 7 bases at J, leaving 5 bases unmatched. This CDR3 is CSVEMDRGREAFF. CDR3 DNA sequence: TGCAGCGTTGAAATGGACAGGGGCCGTGAAGCTTTCTTT.

The chain employs TRBV27 and TRBJ2-1; D is possibly TRBD2 (6 bases). Germline values: CDR1 MNHEY, CDR2 SMNVEV (reference sequence). The CDR3 totals 18 residues. V dropped 8 bases and J dropped 1 base, with 24 bases sitting between them. The DNA for the CDR3 is TGTGCCAGCTCTCTAAACCGGGGGTTCGTTGAGTCCTACAATGAGCAGTTCTTC. Protein product: CASSLNRGFVESYNEQFF.

About this clone itself: Because the CDR3's place on the DNA is in doubt, the DNA is left out and the CDR3 is given as listed by TCRdb. The chain joins TRBV6-1 to TRBJ1-1; no DNA check was done on the table's D call, TRBD1. The CDR3 is 13 residues long, ends included. CDR1 is MNHNS, CDR2 SASEGT, per germline. The CDR3 loop is CASILAGGSEAFF.

The chain joins TRBV7-6 to TRBJ2-6; weak D call: TRBD2 (7 bases). The length of the CDR3 is 13 residues. The germline V gene has CDR1 SGHVS and CDR2 FNYEAQ. The V and J ends lost 10 bases and 2 bases respectively, with 9 bases between them. The CDR3 DNA is TGTGCCACCGGGGGGCCTGGGGCCAACGTCCTGACTTTC. It yields the protein CATGGPGANVLTF.